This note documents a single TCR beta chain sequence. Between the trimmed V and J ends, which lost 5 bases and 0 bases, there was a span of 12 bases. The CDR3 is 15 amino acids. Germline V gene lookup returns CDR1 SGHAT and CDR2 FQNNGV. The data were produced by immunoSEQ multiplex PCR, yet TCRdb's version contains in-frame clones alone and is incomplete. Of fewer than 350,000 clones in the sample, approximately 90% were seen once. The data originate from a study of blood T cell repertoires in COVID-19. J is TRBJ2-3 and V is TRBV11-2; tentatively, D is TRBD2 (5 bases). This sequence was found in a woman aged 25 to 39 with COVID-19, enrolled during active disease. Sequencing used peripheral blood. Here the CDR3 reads CASSPGYQSTDTQYF. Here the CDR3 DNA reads TGTGCCAGCAGCCCGGGGTATCAGAGCACAGATACGCAGTATTTT.